The next 10 T cell receptor beta chains were all read from a single sample in a study of blood T cell repertoires in COVID-19. The repertoire was sequenced with immunoSEQ multiplex PCR; TCRdb's copy has only in-frame clones and lacks some. The data hold about 54,000 clones, with 90% observed a single time. The specimen sequenced was peripheral blood. The receptors shown here come from a man aged 50 to 60 with acute or convalescent COVID-19.

V is TRBV4-1 and J is TRBJ1-5; weak D call: TRBD1 (5 bases). Germline V gene lookup returns CDR1 MGHRA and CDR2 YSYEKL. The V end lost 1 base, the J end lost 7 bases, and 14 bases lay between the germline ends. This CDR3 region has 15 residues. The CDR3 DNA reads TGCGCCAGCAGCCAAGGATGGGGGGGAGGCCAGCCCCAGCATTTT. Protein: CASSQGWGGGQPQHF.

The CDR3 DNA follows: TGTGCCAGCAGCTTAGGGCCGATGAACTATGGCTACACCTTC. It yields the protein CASSLGPMNYGYTF. The chain links TRBV11-3 to TRBJ1-2; no clear D gene. The CDR3 runs 14 residues. Germline CDR1 is SGHNT and CDR2 is YENEEA. V was shortened by 1 base and J by 2 bases, with 8 bases between the two germline ends.

This chain joins TRBV6-4 and TRBJ2-7, with 15 nucleotides matching TRBD2. The CDR3 runs to 18 residues. The germline gives CDR1 MRHNA, CDR2 SNTAGT. V trimming: 7 bases; J trimming: 2 bases; junction bases outside the gene matches: 12. CDR3 coding DNA: TGTGCCAGCACGATCCTAAGAGGACTAGCGGGAGGGCCCTACGAGCAGTACTTC. This sequence encodes CASTILRGLAGGPYEQYF.

This chain joins TRBV9 and TRBJ2-7, with D perhaps TRBD1 (6 bases). Per germline, CDR1 SGDLS and CDR2 YYNGEE. Trimming took 0 bases from V and 7 from J, leaving 11 bases between them. The length of the CDR3 is 13 residues. CDR3 nucleotide sequence: TGTGCCAGCAGCGTAGAAGTTAGGGGGGAGCAGTACTTC. Translated, it gives CASSVEVRGEQYF.

V gene TRBV27 combines with J gene TRBJ2-5; D perhaps matches TRBD2 (7 bases). The CDR3 has 14 residues. Trimming removed 3 bases from V and 5 bases from J, with 13 bases in between. Germline V gene sequence: CDR1 MNHEY, CDR2 SMNVEV (reference sequence). The CDR3 DNA reads TGTGCCAGCAGTTTCGCGGGGGCTGGGGAGACCCAGTACTTC. Encoded protein: CASSFAGAGETQYF.

V and J are TRBV11-3 and TRBJ2-7, with D possibly TRBD2 on 6 matching bases. Germline CDR1 SGHNT, CDR2 YENEEA. Trimming took off 1 base at V and 1 base at J, with 11 bases between the two ends. The CDR3 contains 15 residues. In DNA, the CDR3 is TGTGCCAGCAGCTTAGCGGGAGCCTTTTCCTACGAGCAGTACTTC. Translating gives CASSLAGAFSYEQYF.

V and J are TRBV29-1 and TRBJ1-4, with a possible D match to TRBD1 (5 bases). The CDR3 covers 14 residues. V shed 1 base and J shed 4 bases, with 10 bases lying between them. Germline CDR1 and CDR2: SQVTM and ANQGSEA. CDR3 in DNA: TGCAGCGTTGAAGCCGGGGGTTATAATGAAAAACTGTTTTTT. As protein: CSVEAGGYNEKLFF.

The CDR3 is CASSLGGGNYGYTF. CDR3 in DNA: TGTGCCAGCAGCTTAGGAGGGGGAAACTATGGCTACACCTTC. The chain uses TRBV7-9 and TRBJ1-2; a weak D match, TRBD1 (6 bases). This CDR3 contains 14 residues. The germline V gene has CDR1 SEHNR and CDR2 FQNEAQ (reference sequence). Trimming cost V 1 base and J 2 bases, with 8 bases left between them.

V usage is TRBV5-1 and J usage is TRBJ2-2; D gene uncertain. V was clipped by 5 bases and J by 7 bases, with 6 bases between them. Germline assignment: CDR1 SGHRS and CDR2 YFSETQ. CDR3 length: 11 residues. CDR3 bases: TGCGCCAGCAGTTTCGGCGGGGAGCTGTTTTTT. Its protein product is CASSFGGELFF.

The chain joins TRBV5-1 to TRBJ1-2; no definite D call. Germline loops: CDR1 SGHRS, CDR2 YFSETQ. CDR3 length: 14 amino acids. The V gene lost 3 bases and the J gene lost 4 bases, with 13 bases spanning the gap. The DNA of the CDR3 is TGCGCCAGCAGCTGGGCTGACGGATCCTATGGCTACACCTTC. Its protein is CASSWADGSYGYTF.